These T cell receptor gamma chains were read from a single sample in a study of in vitro expanded adult blood gammadelta T cells. TCRdb repeated clone calling on the 5' RACE reads with CATT. The repertoire has 500 or so gamma-chain clones, around 15% of them found once; the top ten carry around 28%. These receptors have no identified antigens. Sequencing used gamma-delta T cells from peripheral blood expanded in culture, obtained from an in vitro culture stimulated with zoledronate. The origin of the receptors is an adult in good health. The CDR3 runs from the conserved cysteine through the conserved F or W. Each record gives: J gene, clone size, V gene, CDR3 protein, CDR3 DNA. Rows may omit the clone size; those that give it use once, few, many or a size class.

TRGJP	large	TRGV9	CALWEFKELGKKIKVF	TGTGCCTTGTGGGAGTTTAAAGAGTTGGGCAAAAAAATCAAGGTATTT
TRGJP	.	TRGV9	CALWEVQGQQELGKKIKVF	TGTGCCTTGTGGGAGGTGCAGGGCCAGCAAGAGTTGGGCAAAAAAATCAAGGTATTT
TRGJP	large	TRGV9	CALWEVSGELGKKIKVF	TGTGCCTTGTGGGAGGTGAGTGGCGAGTTGGGCAAAAAAATCAAGGTATTT
TRGJP	few	TRGV9	CALWEVLQELGKKIKVF	TGTGCCTTGTGGGAGGTGTTACAAGAGTTGGGCAAAAAAATCAAGGTATTT
TRGJP	large	TRGV9	CALWRGGLGKKIKVF	TGTGCCTTGTGGAGGGGGGGGTTGGGCAAAAAAATCAAGGTATTT
TRGJP	large	TRGV9	CALWEARGLGKKIKVF	TGTGCCTTGTGGGAGGCTAGAGGGTTGGGCAAAAAAATCAAGGTATTT
TRGJP	large	TRGV9	CALWEAQELGKKIKVF	TGTGCCTTGTGGGAGGCCCAAGAGTTGGGCAAAAAAATCAAGGTATTT
TRGJ1/TRGJ2	medium-sized	TRGV5	CATWDRLGYKKLF	TGTGCCACCTGGGACAGGCTAGGATATAAGAAACTCTTT
TRGJP	few	TRGV9	CALWEVNPQLGKKIKVF	TGTGCCTTGTGGGAGGTGAACCCCCAGTTGGGCAAAAAAATCAAGGTATTT
TRGJP	hyperexpanded	TRGV9	CALWEAQELGKKIKVF	TGTGCCTTGTGGGAGGCACAAGAGTTGGGCAAAAAAATCAAGGTATTT
TRGJP	large	TRGV9	CALWEVLPELGKKIKVF	TGTGCCTTGTGGGAGGTCCTACCCGAGTTGGGCAAAAAAATCAAGGTATTT
TRGJP	large	TRGV9	CALWEEALGKKIKVF	TGTGCCTTGTGGGAGGAAGCCTTGGGCAAAAAAATCAAGGTATTT
TRGJP	large	TRGV9	CALWEAGELGKKIKVF	TGTGCCTTGTGGGAGGCCGGGGAGTTGGGCAAAAAAATCAAGGTATTT
TRGJP2	large	TRGV10	CAAWDLLPGDSSDWIKTF	TGTGCTGCGTGGGATCTCCTCCCGGGCGATAGTAGTGATTGGATCAAGACGTTT
TRGJP2	large	TRGV8	CATSLQGGSDWIKTF	TGTGCCACTTCCCTCCAAGGGGGTAGTGATTGGATCAAGACGTTT
TRGJP	large	TRGV9	CALWEVNHVGKKIKVF	TGTGCCTTGTGGGAGGTGAATCACGTGGGCAAAAAAATCAAGGTATTT
TRGJP	large	TRGV9	CALWSQGELGKKIKVF	TGTGCCTTGTGGTCCCAAGGGGAGTTGGGCAAAAAAATCAAGGTATTT
TRGJP	few	TRGV9	CALWEIELGKKIKVF	TGTGCCTTGTGGGAGATAGAGTTGGGCAAAAAAATCAAGGTATTT
TRGJP	large	TRGV9	CALWEQELGKKIKVF	TGTGCCTTGTGGGAGCAAGAGTTGGGCAAAAAAATCAAGGTATTT
TRGJP	large	TRGV9	CALWEAPTVGLGKKIKVF	TGTGCCTTGTGGGAGGCGCCCACGGTGGGGTTGGGCAAAAAAATCAAGGTATTT
TRGJP	large	TRGV9	CALWEVIGVGELGKKIKVF	TGTGCCTTGTGGGAGGTGATTGGTGTAGGGGAGTTGGGCAAAAAAATCAAGGTATTT
TRGJP1	few	TRGV9	CALWVKRTTGWFKIF	TGTGCCTTGTGGGTTAAAAGGACCACTGGTTGGTTCAAGATATTT
TRGJP	large	TRGV9	CALWEVYELGKKIKVF	TGTGCCTTGTGGGAGGTGTATGAGTTGGGCAAAAAAATCAAGGTATTT
TRGJP	large	TRGV9	CALWEAKQELGKKIKVF	TGTGCCTTGTGGGAGGCAAAGCAAGAGTTGGGCAAAAAAATCAAGGTATTT
TRGJP	large	TRGV9	CALWEVGELGGKKIKVF	TGTGCCTTGTGGGAGGTGGGGGAGTTGGGGGGCAAAAAAATCAAGGTATTT
TRGJP	large	TRGV9	CALWDSELGKKIKVF	TGTGCCTTGTGGGACTCGGAGTTGGGCAAAAAAATCAAGGTATTT
TRGJP	large	TRGV9	CALWEVSGELGKKIKVF	TGTGCCTTGTGGGAGGTGTCGGGTGAGTTGGGCAAAAAAATCAAGGTATTT
TRGJP	medium-sized	TRGV9	CALWEVLPELGKKIKVF	TGTGCCTTGTGGGAGGTGCTTCCAGAGTTGGGCAAAAAAATCAAGGTATTT
TRGJP	few	TRGV9	CALWESLGLGKKIKVF	TGTGCCTTGTGGGAATCTCTCGGGTTGGGCAAAAAAATCAAGGTATTT
TRGJP	.	TRGV9	CALWEVFQELGKKIKVF	TGTGCCTTGTGGGAGGTCTTTCAAGAGTTGGGCAAAAAAATCAAGGTATTT
TRGJP	large	TRGV9	CALWEAGEELGKKIKVF	TGTGCCTTGTGGGAGGCCGGGGAGGAGTTGGGCAAAAAAATCAAGGTATTT
TRGJP	large	TRGV9	CALWEDELGKKIKVF	TGTGCCTTGTGGGAAGATGAGTTGGGCAAAAAAATCAAGGTATTT
TRGJP	large	TRGV9	CALWGQELGKKIKVF	TGTGCCTTGTGGGGGCAAGAGTTGGGCAAAAAAATCAAGGTATTT
TRGJP	hyperexpanded	TRGV9	CALWEVLIEELGKKIKVF	TGTGCCTTGTGGGAGGTGCTTATCGAAGAGTTGGGCAAAAAAATCAAGGTATTT
TRGJP	large	TRGV9	CALWEAEELGKKIKVF	TGTGCCTTGTGGGAGGCCGAAGAGTTGGGCAAAAAAATCAAGGTATTT
TRGJP	medium-sized	TRGV9	CALWEVPGGEELGKKIKVF	TGTGCCTTGTGGGAGGTCCCAGGGGGGGAAGAGTTGGGCAAAAAAATCAAGGTATTT
TRGJP1	few	TRGV4	CATWDPPTGWFKIF	TGTGCCACCTGGGATCCACCCACTGGTTGGTTCAAGATATTT
TRGJP	.	TRGV9	CALWEVPRGQLGKKIKVF	TGTGCCTTGTGGGAGGTGCCTCGGGGCCAGTTGGGCAAAAAAATCAAGGTATTT
TRGJP	.	TRGV9	CALWEVKAQELGKKIKVF	TGTGCCTTGTGGGAGGTGAAGGCTCAAGAGTTGGGCAAAAAAATCAAGGTATTT
TRGJP	large	TRGV9	CALWGDRLGKKIKVF	TGTGCCTTGTGGGGAGATCGGTTGGGCAAAAAAATCAAGGTATTT
TRGJP	large	TRGV9	CALWEPQELGKKIKVF	TGTGCCTTGTGGGAGCCGCAGGAGTTGGGCAAAAAAATCAAGGTATTT
TRGJP	large	TRGV9	CALWEVRLELGKKIKVF	TGTGCCTTGTGGGAGGTTAGGTTAGAGTTGGGCAAAAAAATCAAGGTATTT
TRGJP	hyperexpanded	TRGV9	CALWEVRELGKKIKVF	TGTGCCTTGTGGGAGGTGCGAGAGTTGGGCAAAAAAATCAAGGTATTT
TRGJ1/TRGJ2	large	TRGV10	CAACTSKKLF	TGTGCTGCGTGTACTTCTAAGAAACTCTTT
TRGJP	medium-sized	TRGV9	CALWEVFWLGKKIKVF	TGTGCCTTGTGGGAGGTTTTCTGGTTGGGCAAAAAAATCAAGGTATTT
TRGJP	large	TRGV9	CALWEVRTELGKKIKVF	TGTGCCTTGTGGGAGGTGAGAACGGAGTTGGGCAAAAAAATCAAGGTATTT
TRGJ1/TRGJ2	large	TRGV9	CALWESRKKLF	TGTGCCTTGTGGGAGAGTAGAAAGAAACTCTTT
TRGJP	medium-sized	TRGV9	CALWEVHTKLGKKIKVF	TGTGCCTTGTGGGAGGTGCACACGAAGTTGGGCAAAAAAATCAAGGTATTT
TRGJP	large	TRGV9	CALWEVELGKKIKVF	TGTGCCTTGTGGGAGGTCGAGTTGGGCAAAAAAATCAAGGTATTT
TRGJP	large	TRGV9	CALWALQELGKKIKVF	TGTGCCTTGTGGGCCCTCCAAGAGTTGGGCAAAAAAATCAAGGTATTT
TRGJP	large	TRGV9	CALWEGSELGKKIKVF	TGTGCCTTGTGGGAGGGCTCAGAGTTGGGCAAAAAAATCAAGGTATTT
TRGJP1	.	TRGV9	CALWEVRFKIF	TGTGCCTTGTGGGAGGTGAGGTTCAAGATATTT
TRGJ1/TRGJ2	large	TRGV10	CAAWDPEDYYKKLF	TGTGCTGCGTGGGACCCCGAAGATTATTATAAGAAACTCTTT
TRGJP	few	TRGV9	CALWEVLFKELGKKIKVF	TGTGCCTTGTGGGAGGTGTTATTCAAAGAGTTGGGCAAAAAAATCAAGGTATTT
TRGJP	large	TRGV9	CALWEVKELGKKIKVF	TGTGCCTTGTGGGAGGTGAAAGAGTTGGGCAAAAAAATCAAGGTATTT